The 10 T cell receptor beta chains below all came from one sample that was sequenced in a study of cytomegalovirus exposure and HLA in healthy donors. A multiplex PCR was run with 60 Vbeta primers and 13 Jbeta primers. Only in-frame clones appear in the TCRdb table, and some are missing; sequencing was by immunoSEQ multiplex PCR. The specimen's table records about 51,000 clones. The source material was PBMCs. These receptors were taken from a man aged 35-49 years in good health and CMV-seropositive.

DNA of the CDR3: TGTGCCAGCTCACCAGACAGTAGCAATCAGCCCCAGCATTTT. Its translation is CASSPDSSNQPQHF. The chain joins TRBV18 to TRBJ1-5, with D tentatively TRBD1 (5 bases). The CDR3 sequence is 14 residues long. Germline assignment: CDR1 KGHSH and CDR2 LQKENI. The V gene lost 2 bases and the J gene lost 0 bases, with 5 bases spanning the gap.

The chain combines TRBV9 with TRBJ2-7, with a possible D match to TRBD2 (5 bases). CDR1 and CDR2 (germline): SGDLS, YYNGEE. CDR3 length: 11 residues. The V and J ends lost 8 bases and 2 bases respectively, with 8 bases between them. CDR3 amino acids: CASGGPYEQYF. The CDR3 bases are TGTGCCAGTGGAGGACCCTACGAGCAGTACTTC.

The chain joins TRBV14 to TRBJ2-3; D is ambiguous. The ends were cut back, 1 base at V and 8 bases at J, with 7 bases in the middle. There are 12 residues in the CDR3. CDR1 is SGHDN and CDR2 is FVKESK in the germline V gene. The CDR3 region is CASSQGFGTQYF. The CDR3 nucleotides read TGTGCCAGCAGCCAAGGATTCGGTACGCAGTATTTT.

The chain joins TRBV28 to TRBJ2-7, with 8 bases aligning to TRBD2. The CDR3 is 16 residues long. The ends lost 1 base at V and 5 bases at J; junction bases unmatched: 10. Germline V gives CDR1 MDHEN, CDR2 SYDVKM. The CDR3 protein is CASSLSAGRVGNEQYF. The CDR3 bases are TGTGCCAGCAGTTTATCGGCCGGGAGGGTTGGAAACGAGCAGTACTTC.

The chain employs TRBV19 and TRBJ2-1, with TRBD1 identical over 10 bases. The CDR3 covers 14 residues. The V segment lost 4 bases and the J segment 7 bases; nucleotides outside the gene matches: 4. Germline loops: CDR1 LNHDA, CDR2 SQIVND (reference sequence). CDR3 amino acids: CASSRDRGGNEQFF. Written as DNA, the CDR3 is TGTGCCAGTAGTAGGGACAGGGGAGGGAATGAGCAGTTCTTC.

This chain connects TRBV6-5 to TRBJ2-7; D perhaps matches TRBD1 (6 bases). The CDR3 contains 14 residues. Germline CDR1 and CDR2: MNHEY and SVGAGI. V was shortened by 2 bases and J by 2 bases, with 10 bases between the two germline ends. The CDR3 loop is CASSYDRITYEQYF. As DNA, the CDR3 is TGTGCCAGCAGTTACGACAGGATCACCTACGAGCAGTACTTC.

This chain joins TRBV5-4 and TRBJ2-5; D gene uncertain. Germline lookup yields CDR1 SGHNT and CDR2 YYREEE (reference sequence). The CDR3 runs 13 residues. The ends were cut back, 0 bases at V and 7 bases at J, with 10 bases in the middle. In DNA, the CDR3 is TGTGCCAGCAGCTTGGACACCCCAGGGACCCAGTACTTC. Translating it yields CASSLDTPGTQYF.

The CDR3 protein is CASSEGIGVGTETQYF. CDR3 coding DNA: TGTGCCAGCAGTGAAGGAATCGGTGTCGGTACAGAGACCCAGTACTTC. The chain has TRBV6-1 and TRBJ2-5, with no clear D. V lost 1 base and J 4 bases, leaving 16 bases between the germline ends. The CDR3 is 16 amino acids. CDR1 MNHNS and CDR2 SASEGT come from the germline V gene.

The CDR3 loop is CASSPRDTNGYTF. As DNA, the CDR3 is TGTGCCAGCTCCCCCCGGGACACCAATGGCTACACCTTC. The chain carries TRBV18 and TRBJ1-2; D may be TRBD1 (6 bases). V was pared by 6 bases and J by 6 bases, with 14 bases between. Germline V CDR1 and CDR2: KGHSH, LQKENI. The CDR3 spans 13 residues.

This rearrangement joins TRBV7-9 to TRBJ1-6; D may be TRBD1 (5 bases). The CDR3 has 16 amino acids. V lost 0 bases to trimming and J lost 9 bases, with 15 bases between them. In germline, CDR1 is SEHNR, CDR2 FQNEAQ (reference sequence). The CDR3 reads CASSLADQGIGSPLHF. The CDR3 DNA sequence: TGTGCCAGCAGCTTAGCGGACCAGGGAATTGGTTCACCCCTCCACTTT.